This T cell receptor (beta chain) originates from a study of T cells in localized non-small cell lung cancer (TCRdb year 2020). Study-level background: T cell repertoires of 200 to 300 early-stage NSCLC patients were analyzed, with tumors being compared against uninvolved tumor-adjacent lungs. All 250 or so NSCLC patients in the cohort were treatment-naive and had localized lung tumors that were resected. NSCLC patients had a mean age of roughly 64 years, and 129 were male and 85 to 110 female. What the study reported, not specific to this receptor: Multi-region tumor sequencing was not performed, so intratumor heterogeneity could not be excluded. Because the study design was exploratory, TCR variables were selected using unadjusted p-values without false-discovery rate correction. Longer overall survival was associated with higher T cell density in blood, whereas shorter survival was associated with higher clonality in adjacent lung. The highest T cell clonality was observed in uninvolved tumor-adjacent lung, where clonality exceeded that of tumor, suggesting that antigenic responses were more focused in uninvolved tumor-adjacent lung. Of the top 100 tumor clones, a median of 57 were detected in paired uninvolved adjacent lung; 28 were also among that lung's top 100.

At diagnosis, tumor, uninvolved tumor-adjacent lung and peripheral blood were collected and then preserved as a mix of FFPE and fresh-frozen material. For TCR repertoire profiling, blood samples were analyzed as peripheral blood mononuclear cells. The immunoSEQ Assay was used to sequence TCR beta CDR3 regions from DNA. In the source study's methods: T cell density was computed as TCR beta template counts normalized to usable DNA estimated by amplifying housekeeping genes. Richness was estimated with the preseqR package, extrapolating to 400,000 templates for PBMC samples and 120,000 templates for tissue samples. Clonality was defined by subtracting Pielou's evenness from one. Tissue-enriched TCRs were identified through differential abundance testing performed on productive amino-acid clonotypes, with a minimum total count of 5 and an alpha of 0.1. The Jaccard Index and the Morisita Overlap Index were used to quantify repertoire overlap between compartments. GLIPH grouped TCR beta CDR3s together with public tetramer-defined viral CDR3s, and a viral motif had to include at least three viral sequences and also show V-gene enrichment. What TCRdb holds here is the immuneACCESS table cut down to in-frame rearrangements. Part of the clones is not present; checked against another copy, under half of the missing clones reflect an unresolved V gene, and the others are unexplained. The V and J calls and clone size were taken over from that table, and D and trimming were inferred from the DNA. The sample table holds approximately 11,000 clones, of which around 85% were seen once. The ten top clones hold less than 25% of the sample.

Remarks on this clone: Its antigen is unknown. Base qualities were left out, and no much larger clone turns up one base away.

The input for sequencing was peripheral blood, taken before any cancer treatment. The receptor comes from a male donor aged 60 or over with stage I lung adenocarcinoma.

The CDR3 loop reads CASSGADSPYEQYF. The nucleotide sequence is given as TGTGCCAGCAGCGGAGCGGACAGTCCCTACGAGCAGTACTTC. This sequence uses TRBV9 and TRBJ2-7; matching of 6 bases hints at TRBD1 as the D gene. The CDR3 measures 14 amino acids from cysteine to phenylalanine. The retained sequence is limited to the CDR3, 42 bases, with the frame set at the first base. V is clipped by 3 bases and J by 2 bases, and the sequence between their germline boundaries is 12 bases long. CDR1 and CDR2 (SGDLS, YYNGEE) derive from the germline V gene.